Here is one T cell receptor (beta chain) with its context. One end of the junction fails to match germline, which may point to a read error. MiXCR was run by TCRdb on the RT-PCR reads, yielding one entry per CDR3 protein. The sample holds about 700,000 distinct CDR3 sequences, 14% seen once. CDR3 size: 17 residues. In germline, CDR1 is MNHEY, CDR2 SVGAGI. The TCR sequence derives from a female donor in good health, serving as a healthy control. The chain has TRBV6-5 and TRBJ2-1, with 9 bases lining up with TRBD2. Source material: memory CD4+ T cells from blood. CDR3 sequence: CASSYHVAGVYYNEQFF. The CDR3 DNA follows: TGTGCCAGCAGTTATCACGTAGCGGGAGTTTACTACAATGAGCAATTCTTC.